The clone carrying this TCR beta chain was counted a few times. The antigen remains undetermined. This record comes from a study of identical twins. Study conclusions and caveats: Cord blood beta clonotypes present at high abundance carried fewer insertions; no such pattern appeared in memory repertoires.

TCRdb analysed the 5' RACE reads with MiXCR anew, one entry per CDR3 protein. The table shows 1.5 million to 2 million distinct CDR3 sequences, with 25% to 35% occurring only once. The sample comprised cord blood. The sequence derives from a newborn girl in good health.

CDR3 protein: CASSQGQGGYNEQFF. The CDR3 nucleotides are TGTGCCAGCAGCCAAGGACAGGGGGGGTACAATGAGCAGTTCTTC. The chain couples TRBV3-1 to TRBJ2-1; 9 positions agree with TRBD1. J lost 4 bases, V lost 1 base, and 2 bases had no gene match. Germline CDR1 and CDR2: LGHDT and YNNKEL (reference sequence). The CDR3 length is 15 residues.